This TCR beta chain was profiled in a study of CD8 T cells in ankylosing spondylitis. Study results and limitations: The study looked at matched synovial fluid samples from ankylosing spondylitis patients. Disease-linked clones were reported to be significantly enriched there.

TCRdb used MiXCR to reprocess the 5' RACE reads, holding one entry per CDR3 protein. The table lists under 150,000 distinct CDR3 sequences, over 7% of them singletons. The sample holds many counts of this clonotype. The target antigen is unknown. This CDR3 spans 15 amino acids. The germline V gene encodes CDR1 SGHRS and CDR2 YFSETQ. The V gene lost 2 bases and the J gene lost 6 bases, with 15 bases spanning the gap. This sequence joins TRBV5-1 and TRBJ2-1, with no clear D. This receptor was obtained from a male donor with ankylosing spondylitis or in good health (not recorded which). The sequencing input was blood, either unsorted or a sorted T cell fraction (not recorded which). This chain's CDR3 is CASSFVLPPGNEQFF. The CDR3 DNA is TGCGCCAGCAGCTTCGTACTTCCCCCGGGCAATGAGCAGTTCTTC.